The 3 T cell receptor beta chains below all came from one sample that was sequenced in a study of OX40 agonist ivuxolimab in advanced cancers. The method was immunoSEQ multiplex PCR; TCRdb's version includes in-frame clones alone and lacks a portion of them. The table lists some 54,000 clones, roughly 82% of them singletons. The source was CD4+ or CD8+ T cells sorted from blood, collected in a trial of the OX40 agonist ivuxolimab. The receptors shown here come from an adult with an advanced solid tumor such as melanoma, head and neck, liver or kidney cancer.

This clone has just one count. The chain recombines TRBV7-8 with TRBJ2-1, with TRBD2 matching 8 bases. CDR3 size: 14 residues. Germline V gene data show CDR1 as SGHVS and CDR2 as FQNEAQ. J was trimmed by 2 bases and V by 5 bases; bases with no gene match: 2. Here the CDR3 reads CASSRGGAYNEQFF. The CDR3 coding sequence is TGTGCCAGCAGCCGGGGGGGAGCCTACAATGAGCAGTTCTTC.

The chain links TRBV11-2 to TRBJ1-2; 11 positions match TRBD1. Looked up from germline, CDR1 is SGHAT and CDR2 is FQNNGV. J lost 14 bases, V lost 7 bases, and 12 bases had no gene match. This CDR3 has 13 residues. The CDR3 DNA sequence: TGTGCCAGCAATCGGGACAGGGGGGCGACCGTAACCTTC. Its translation is CASNRDRGATVTF.

This clone turned up a few times. Here the CDR3 reads CAISEGLTGGNSPLHF. In nucleotides, the CDR3 is TGTGCCATCAGTGAGGGCTTGACAGGGGGAAATTCACCCCTCCACTTT. The chain has TRBV10-3 and TRBJ1-6; 9 positions agree with TRBD1. There are 16 residues in the CDR3. V dropped 2 bases and J dropped 7; count of bases not matched to a gene: 6. The germline V gene encodes CDR1 ENHRY and CDR2 SYGVKD.